Below, 5 T cell receptor beta chains from the same sample are listed, as sequenced in a study of T cells in localized non-small cell lung cancer (TCRdb year 2020). Library construction relied on the immunoSEQ multiplex PCR assay. TCRdb limited this immuneACCESS table to in-frame rearrangements with V and J called. A share of clones is missing; checked studies link under half to unresolved V genes, and the rest is unexplained. For this sample the table gives 70,000 to 95,000 clones, of which approximately 91% were detected only once. The ten most abundant clones make up roughly 4.3% of the sample. Sequences were derived from PBMCs, sampled before any cancer treatment. The receptor set was obtained from a woman aged 35 to 69 with stage II squamous cell lung carcinoma.

This clone came up once. The chain is built from TRBV7-2 and TRBJ2-5; 11 bases are shared with TRBD2. Looked up from germline, CDR1 is SGHTA and CDR2 is FQGNSA. The CDR3 has 17 amino acids. The V segment lost 0 bases and the J segment 7 bases; nucleotides outside the gene matches: 10. CDR3 nucleotides: TGTGCCAGCAGCTTAGCCTCCGGGACTAGCGGCATAGGGACCCAGTACTTC. It yields the protein CASSLASGTSGIGTQYF.

The chain couples TRBV5-8 to TRBJ2-3; 7 nucleotides match TRBD2. The CDR3 loop spans 18 amino acids. Germline trimming cut 0 bases from V and 1 base from J; bases unmatched to any gene: 11. In germline, CDR1 is SGHTS, CDR2 YDEGEE. The CDR3: CASSLVAGVFRGTDTQYF. The CDR3 nucleotides read TGTGCCAGCAGCTTGGTTGCGGGGGTCTTCCGAGGCACAGATACGCAGTATTTT.

This rearrangement joins TRBV28 to TRBJ1-2; perhaps TRBD1 as D (5 bases). CDR3 length equals 15 residues. Per germline, CDR1 MDHEN and CDR2 SYDVKM. V was clipped by 2 bases and J by 4 bases, with 14 bases between them. CDR3 sequence reads: CASSLVAGQTYGYTF. In DNA form, the CDR3 reads TGTGCCAGCAGTTTAGTGGCAGGGCAAACCTATGGCTACACCTTC.

The V and J genes are TRBV15 and TRBJ1-1; D call uncertain. Germline V CDR1 and CDR2: LNHNV, YYDKDF (reference sequence). The CDR3 contains 13 residues. Trimming shortened V by 3 bases and J by 1 base, and 6 bases separated the two germline ends. CDR3 sequence: CATSSVGNTEAFF. CDR3 DNA sequence: TGTGCCACCAGCAGTGTCGGGAACACTGAAGCTTTCTTT. Full variable domain (outside the CDR3, taken from reference TRBV15 and TRBJ1-1): DAMVIQNPRYQVTQFGKPVTLSCSQTLNHNVMYWYQQKSSQAPKLLFHYYDKDFNNEADTPDNFQSRRPNTSFCFLDIRSPGLGDTAMYLCATSSVGNTEAFFGQGTRLTVV.

CDR3 bases: TGTGCCAGTAGTATGGGACAGAACAATGAGCAGTTCTTC. Its translation: CASSMGQNNEQFF. The chain couples TRBV19 to TRBJ2-1; 7 bases line up with TRBD1. The V segment lost 3 bases and the J segment 5 bases; nucleotides outside the gene matches: 1. Germline loops: CDR1 LNHDA, CDR2 SQIVND (reference sequence). This CDR3 has 13 amino acids.